This T cell receptor (beta chain) was identified during a study of blood T cell repertoires in COVID-19. Across the study: Sample material is recorded as cDNA or gDNA derived from T cells, B-cell-depleted T cells, or PBMCs.

Germline V gene data show CDR1 as MNHEY and CDR2 as SMNVEV (reference sequence). Unmatched junction bases numbered 10, after V lost 4 bases and J lost 3 bases. The CDR3 consists of 16 residues. Exposed enrollees had met someone with a PCR-confirmed or clinician-diagnosed COVID-19 case at some point within the 2 weeks before study entry. Per the original methods: Cell counts per sample came from amplifying reference gene primers. Profiling relied on immunoSEQ multiplex PCR, and the TCRdb table lists in-frame clones only, not all of them. Clone size and the V and J calls come from that table; the DNA yielded D and trimming. The sample shows more than 300,000 clones, roughly nine tenths of them seen only once.

The TCR originated in a woman aged 25 to 39 who had been exposed to COVID-19. The sequencing sample was made of PBMCs or T cells enriched from blood (not recorded which). V is TRBV27 and J is TRBJ2-7, with 9 bases identical to TRBD1. The CDR3 DNA sequence: TGTGCCAGCAGTTACATCTCAGGGACAGGGTTCTACGAGCAGTACTTC. Translation gives CASSYISGTGFYEQYF.